These 3 T cell receptor beta chains were sequenced from one sample in a study of OX40 agonist ivuxolimab in advanced cancers. Repertoires were generated with immunoSEQ multiplex PCR, while TCRdb's copy carries only in-frame clones and drops some. The repertoire includes about 79,000 clones, about 94% of them detected once, and 8% to 10% sits in the top ten. Specimen: CD4+ or CD8+ T cells sorted from blood, collected in a trial of the OX40 agonist ivuxolimab. The source is an adult with an advanced solid tumor such as melanoma, head and neck, liver or kidney cancer.

The rearrangement joins TRBV13 to TRBJ1-1; D call uncertain. The V end was cut by 1 base, the J end by 1 base, with 4 bases between. The CDR3 has 13 amino acids. The germline V gene encodes CDR1 PRHDT and CDR2 FYEKMQ (reference sequence). The CDR3 nucleotides read TGTGCCAGCAGCTTAGCAGGGAACACTGAAGCTTTCTTT. This codes for CASSLAGNTEAFF.

The chain uses TRBV27 and TRBJ2-3; D not certain. The CDR3 runs 14 residues. Trimming took off 6 bases at V and 2 bases at J, with 12 bases between the two ends. Germline V lookup: CDR1 MNHEY, CDR2 SMNVEV (reference sequence). The DNA of the CDR3 is TGTGCCAGCAGGGACCCGCCTGCCACAGATACGCAGTATTTT. Its translation is CASRDPPATDTQYF.

V and J are TRBV15 and TRBJ2-3; 9 bases agree with TRBD1. There are 15 residues in the CDR3. Trimming took 8 bases from V and 6 from J; bases not matched to a gene: 12. The germline gives CDR1 LNHNV, CDR2 YYDKDF (reference sequence). The DNA for the CDR3 is TGTGCCACCTTACCGGGACAGGGACCGACCGATACGCAGTATTTT. Protein product: CATLPGQGPTDTQYF. The full variable domain, rest sourced from reference TRBV15 and TRBJ2-3, is DAMVIQNPRYQVTQFGKPVTLSCSQTLNHNVMYWYQQKSSQAPKLLFHYYDKDFNNEADTPDNFQSRRPNTSFCFLDIRSPGLGDTAMYLCATLPGQGPTDTQYFGPGTRLTVL.